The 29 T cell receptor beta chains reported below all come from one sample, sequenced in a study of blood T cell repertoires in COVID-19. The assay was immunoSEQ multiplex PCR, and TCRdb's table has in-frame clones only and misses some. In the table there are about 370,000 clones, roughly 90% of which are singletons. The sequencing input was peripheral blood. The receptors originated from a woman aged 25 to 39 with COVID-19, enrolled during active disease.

The CDR3, as DNA: TGTGCCAGCAGTTTACGGGGGGCGCGACAGCCCCAGCATTTT. Translated, it gives CASSLRGARQPQHF. The gene calls are TRBV28 and TRBJ1-5; a weak D match, TRBD1 (6 bases). This CDR3 region has 14 residues. Germline V lookup: CDR1 MDHEN, CDR2 SYDVKM. The ends were cut back, 2 bases at V and 7 bases at J, with 12 bases in the middle. The full variable domain, in which reference TRBV28 and TRBJ1-5 provide the parts outside the CDR3, is DVKVTQSSRYLVKRTGEKVFLECVQDMDHENMFWYRQDPGLGLRLIYFSYDVKMKEKGDIPEGYSVSREKKERFSLILESASTNQTSMYLCASSLRGARQPQHFGDGTRLSIL.

The CDR3 bases are TGTGCCAGCAGCGGATATGGACAGGCGCAATACAATGAGCAGTTCTTC. Translation: CASSGYGQAQYNEQFF. The chain is built from TRBV7-8 and TRBJ2-1; 7 bases align to TRBD1. CDR3 length equals 16 residues. The V segment lost 5 bases and the J segment 4 bases; nucleotides outside the gene matches: 11. Germline CDR1 is SGHVS and CDR2 is FQNEAQ.

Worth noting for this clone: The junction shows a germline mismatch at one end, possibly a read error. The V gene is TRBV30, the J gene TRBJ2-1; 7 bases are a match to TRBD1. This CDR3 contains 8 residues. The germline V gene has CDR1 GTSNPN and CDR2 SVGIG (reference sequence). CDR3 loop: CAIDRELF. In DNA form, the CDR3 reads TGTGCAATCGACAGGGAACTCTTC. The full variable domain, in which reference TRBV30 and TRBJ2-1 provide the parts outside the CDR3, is SQTIHQWPATLVQPVGSPLSLECTVEGTSNPNLYWYRQAAGRGLQLLFYSVGIGQISSEVPQNLSASRPQDRQFILSSKKLLLSDSGFYLCAIDRELFGPGTRLTVL.

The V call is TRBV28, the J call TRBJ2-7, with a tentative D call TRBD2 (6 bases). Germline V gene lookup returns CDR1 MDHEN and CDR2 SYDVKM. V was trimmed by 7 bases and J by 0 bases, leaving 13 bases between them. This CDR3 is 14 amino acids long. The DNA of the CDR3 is TGTGCCAGCATCCCGGTCGGGAGCTCCTACGAGCAGTACTTC. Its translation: CASIPVGSSYEQYF.

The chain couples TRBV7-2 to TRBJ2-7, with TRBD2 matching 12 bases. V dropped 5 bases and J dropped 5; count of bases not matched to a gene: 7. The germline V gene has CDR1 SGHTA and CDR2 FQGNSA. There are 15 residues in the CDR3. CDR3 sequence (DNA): TGTGCCAGCAGCCAGACTAGCGGGGGTGGTGACGAGCAGTACTTC. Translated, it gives CASSQTSGGGDEQYF.

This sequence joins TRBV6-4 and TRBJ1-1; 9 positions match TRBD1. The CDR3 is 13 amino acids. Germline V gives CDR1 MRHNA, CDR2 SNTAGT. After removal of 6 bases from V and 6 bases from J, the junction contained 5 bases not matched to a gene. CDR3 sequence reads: CASRDDRGSEAFF. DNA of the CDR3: TGTGCCAGCAGGGACGACAGGGGGTCTGAAGCTTTCTTT.

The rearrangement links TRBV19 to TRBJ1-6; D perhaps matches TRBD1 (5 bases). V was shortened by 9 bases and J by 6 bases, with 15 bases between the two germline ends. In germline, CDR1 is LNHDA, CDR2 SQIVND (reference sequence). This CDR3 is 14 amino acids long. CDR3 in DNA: TGTGCCAGCCGGTGGAGGGACGGTAATTCACCCCTCCACTTT. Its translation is CASRWRDGNSPLHF.

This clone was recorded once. CDR3 protein: CASLGLLDYEQYF. CDR3 in DNA: TGTGCCAGTCTCGGACTATTGGACTACGAGCAGTACTTC. The gene calls are TRBV28 and TRBJ2-7, with a tentative D call TRBD2 (6 bases). Germline V gives CDR1 MDHEN, CDR2 SYDVKM. The CDR3 length is 13 residues. Trimming left V 9 bases short and J 3 bases short, with 15 bases between.

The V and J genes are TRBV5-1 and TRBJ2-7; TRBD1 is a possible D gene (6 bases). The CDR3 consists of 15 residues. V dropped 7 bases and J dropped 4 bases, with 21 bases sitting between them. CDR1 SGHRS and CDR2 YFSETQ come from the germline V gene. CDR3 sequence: CASQIQPGQLYEQYF. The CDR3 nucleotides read TGCGCCAGCCAGATCCAACCGGGACAACTTTACGAGCAGTACTTC.

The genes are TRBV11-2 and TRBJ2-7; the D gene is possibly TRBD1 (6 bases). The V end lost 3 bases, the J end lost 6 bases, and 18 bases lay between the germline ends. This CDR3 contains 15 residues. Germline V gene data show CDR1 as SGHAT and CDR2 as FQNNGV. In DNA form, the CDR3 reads TGTGCCAGCAGCTTTATTGAGGGGAAAGGGGGCGAGCAGTACTTC. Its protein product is CASSFIEGKGGEQYF. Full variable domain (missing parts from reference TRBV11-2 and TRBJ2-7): EAGVAQSPRYKIIEKRQSVAFWCNPISGHATLYWYQQILGQGPKLLIQFQNNGVVDDSQLPKDRFSAERLKGVDSTLKIQPAKLEDSAVYLCASSFIEGKGGEQYFGPGTRLTVT.

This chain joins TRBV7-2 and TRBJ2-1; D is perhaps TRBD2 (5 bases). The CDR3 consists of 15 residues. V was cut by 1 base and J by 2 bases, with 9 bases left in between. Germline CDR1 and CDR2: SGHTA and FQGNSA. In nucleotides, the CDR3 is TGTGCCAGCAGCTTAGACCTAGCCCCCTACAATGAGCAGTTCTTC. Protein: CASSLDLAPYNEQFF.

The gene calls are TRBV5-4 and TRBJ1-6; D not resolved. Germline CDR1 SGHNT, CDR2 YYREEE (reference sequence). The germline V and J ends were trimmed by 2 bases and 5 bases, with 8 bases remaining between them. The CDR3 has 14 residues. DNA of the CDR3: TGTGCCAGCAGCTTCTCGGGAAATAATTCACCCCTCCACTTT. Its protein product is CASSFSGNNSPLHF.

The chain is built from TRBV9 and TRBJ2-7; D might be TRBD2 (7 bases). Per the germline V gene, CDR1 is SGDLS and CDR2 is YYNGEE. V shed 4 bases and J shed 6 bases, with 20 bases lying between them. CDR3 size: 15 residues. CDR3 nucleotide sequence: TGTGCCAGCAGCCCTCGAGGGGGGGCTTTCACCGAGCAGTACTTC. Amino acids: CASSPRGGAFTEQYF.

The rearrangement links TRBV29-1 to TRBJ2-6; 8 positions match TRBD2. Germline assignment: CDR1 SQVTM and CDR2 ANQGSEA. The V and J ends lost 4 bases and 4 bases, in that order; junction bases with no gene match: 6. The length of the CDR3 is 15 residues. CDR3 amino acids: CSVGGGHGGANVLTF. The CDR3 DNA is TGCAGCGTTGGCGGGGGGCATGGAGGGGCCAACGTCCTGACTTTC.

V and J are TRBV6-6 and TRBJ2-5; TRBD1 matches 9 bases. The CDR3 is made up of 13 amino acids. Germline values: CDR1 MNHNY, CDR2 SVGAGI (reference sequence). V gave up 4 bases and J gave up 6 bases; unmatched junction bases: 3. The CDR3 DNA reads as TGTGCCAGCAGTTGGGACAGGGATCAGACCCAGTACTTC. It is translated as CASSWDRDQTQYF.

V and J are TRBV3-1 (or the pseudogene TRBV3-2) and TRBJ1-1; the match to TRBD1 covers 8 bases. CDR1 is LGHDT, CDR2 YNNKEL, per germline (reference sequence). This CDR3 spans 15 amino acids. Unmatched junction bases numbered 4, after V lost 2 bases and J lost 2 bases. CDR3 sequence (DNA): TGTGCCAGCAGCCAAATCGACAGGGGAAACACTGAAGCTTTCTTT. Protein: CASSQIDRGNTEAFF.

The CDR3 spells CAIRKGLADTGELFF. The CDR3 DNA sequence: TGTGCCATCAGGAAGGGACTAGCGGATACCGGGGAGCTGTTTTTT. This sequence joins TRBV10-3 and TRBJ2-2; 11 nucleotides match TRBD2. Germline trimming cut 6 bases from V and 5 bases from J; bases unmatched to any gene: 5. Germline CDR1 reads ENHRY; CDR2 reads SYGVKD. This CDR3 region has 15 residues.

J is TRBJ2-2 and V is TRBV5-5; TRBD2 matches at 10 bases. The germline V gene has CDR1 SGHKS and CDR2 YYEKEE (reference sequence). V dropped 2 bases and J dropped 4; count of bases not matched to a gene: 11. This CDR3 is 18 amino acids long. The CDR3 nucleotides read TGTGCCAGCAGCTTCAACGAGGTGGGACTAGCGCGCACCGGGGAGCTGTTTTTT. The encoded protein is CASSFNEVGLARTGELFF. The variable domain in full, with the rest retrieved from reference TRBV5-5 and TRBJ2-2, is DAGVTQSPTHLIKTRGQQVTLRCSPISGHKSVSWYQQVLGQGPQFIFQYYEKEERGRGNFPDRFSARQFPNYSSELNVNALLLGDSALYLCASSFNEVGLARTGELFFGEGSRLTVL.

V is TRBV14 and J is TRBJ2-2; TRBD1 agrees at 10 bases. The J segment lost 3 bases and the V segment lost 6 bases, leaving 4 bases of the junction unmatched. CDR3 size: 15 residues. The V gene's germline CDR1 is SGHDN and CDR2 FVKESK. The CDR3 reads CASSFGQGDTGELFF. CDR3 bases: TGTGCCAGCAGTTTCGGACAGGGGGACACCGGGGAGCTGTTTTTT.

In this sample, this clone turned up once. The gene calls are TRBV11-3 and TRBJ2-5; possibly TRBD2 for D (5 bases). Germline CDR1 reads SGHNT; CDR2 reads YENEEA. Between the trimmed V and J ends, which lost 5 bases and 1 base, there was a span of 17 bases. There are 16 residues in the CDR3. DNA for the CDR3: TGTGCCAGCAGCGCTACAGCCGCTGGGAGCCAAGAGACCCAGTACTTC. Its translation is CASSATAAGSQETQYF.

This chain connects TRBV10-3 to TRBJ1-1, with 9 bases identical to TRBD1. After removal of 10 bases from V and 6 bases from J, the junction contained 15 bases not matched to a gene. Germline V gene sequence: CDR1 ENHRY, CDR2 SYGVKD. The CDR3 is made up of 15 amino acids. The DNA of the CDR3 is TGTGCCACCCTACCATCGACAGGGGGAGTCGCTGAAGCTTTCTTT. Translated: CATLPSTGGVAEAFF.

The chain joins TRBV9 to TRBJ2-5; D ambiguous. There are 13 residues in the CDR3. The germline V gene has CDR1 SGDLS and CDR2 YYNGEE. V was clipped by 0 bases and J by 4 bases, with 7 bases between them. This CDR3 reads CASSVDWRETQYF. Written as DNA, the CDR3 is TGTGCCAGCAGCGTAGATTGGAGAGAGACCCAGTACTTC.

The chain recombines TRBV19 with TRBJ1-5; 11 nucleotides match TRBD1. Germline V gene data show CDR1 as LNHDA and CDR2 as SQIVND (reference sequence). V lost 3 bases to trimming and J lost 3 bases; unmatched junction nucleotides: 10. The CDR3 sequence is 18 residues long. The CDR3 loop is CASSMPRTGGRNNQPQHF. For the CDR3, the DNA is TGTGCCAGTAGTATGCCCCGGACAGGGGGCCGCAACAATCAGCCCCAGCATTTT. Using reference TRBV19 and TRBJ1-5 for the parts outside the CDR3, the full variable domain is DGGITQSPKYLFRKEGQNVTLSCEQNLNHDAMYWYRQDPGQGLRLIYYSQIVNDFQKGDIAEGYSVSREKKESFPLTVTSAQKNPTAFYLCASSMPRTGGRNNQPQHFGDGTRLSIL.

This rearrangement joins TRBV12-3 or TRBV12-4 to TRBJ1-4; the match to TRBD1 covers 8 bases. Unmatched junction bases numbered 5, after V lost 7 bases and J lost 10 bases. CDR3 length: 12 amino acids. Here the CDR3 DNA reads TGTGCCAGCATGGTACAGGGGGGAAAACTGTTTTTT. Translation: CASMVQGGKLFF.

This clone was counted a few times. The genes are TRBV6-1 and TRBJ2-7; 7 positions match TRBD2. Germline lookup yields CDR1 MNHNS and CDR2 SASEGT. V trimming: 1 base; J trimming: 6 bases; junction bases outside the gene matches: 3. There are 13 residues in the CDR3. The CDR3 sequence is CASSEVGEGEQYF. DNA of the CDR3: TGTGCCAGCAGTGAAGTGGGGGAGGGCGAGCAGTACTTC.

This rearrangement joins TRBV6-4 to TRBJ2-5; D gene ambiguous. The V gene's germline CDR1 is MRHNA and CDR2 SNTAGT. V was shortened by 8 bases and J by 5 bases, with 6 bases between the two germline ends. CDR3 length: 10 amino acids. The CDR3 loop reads CASRWETQYF. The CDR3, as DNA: TGTGCCAGCCGGTGGGAGACCCAGTACTTC.

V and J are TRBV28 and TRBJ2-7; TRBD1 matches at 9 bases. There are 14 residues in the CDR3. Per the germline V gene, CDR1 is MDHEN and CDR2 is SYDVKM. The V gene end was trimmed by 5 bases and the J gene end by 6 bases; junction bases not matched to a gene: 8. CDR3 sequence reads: CASSPSGTGPEQYF. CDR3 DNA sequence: TGTGCCAGCAGTCCTTCCGGGACAGGGCCCGAGCAGTACTTC.

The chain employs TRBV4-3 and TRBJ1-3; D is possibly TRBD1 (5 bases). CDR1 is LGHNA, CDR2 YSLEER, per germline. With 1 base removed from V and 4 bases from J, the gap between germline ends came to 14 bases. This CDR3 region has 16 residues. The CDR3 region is CASSQVYQGTGNTIYF. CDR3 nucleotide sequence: TGCGCCAGCAGCCAAGTTTACCAGGGAACGGGAAACACCATATATTTT.

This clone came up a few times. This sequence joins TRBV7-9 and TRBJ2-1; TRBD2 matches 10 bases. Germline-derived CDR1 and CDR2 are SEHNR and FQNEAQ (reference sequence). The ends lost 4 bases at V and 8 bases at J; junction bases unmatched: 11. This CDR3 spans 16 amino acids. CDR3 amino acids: CASSSGGTSASDEQFF. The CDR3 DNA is TGTGCCAGCAGCTCAGGGGGGACTAGCGCGAGCGATGAGCAGTTCTTC.